The 14 T cell receptor beta chains in this list originate from one sample, sequenced in a study of T-cell memory formation after mild COVID-19. TCRdb processed the 5' RACE reads anew with MiXCR; each CDR3 protein has one entry. The table shows roughly 610,000 distinct CDR3 sequences, with 17% occurring only once. What was sequenced was PBMCs or a T cell subset sorted from them (not recorded which). The receptors here all came from an adult woman who had mild COVID-19 (a few samples of this study predate the infection). Cell type and time point are not known.

The rearrangement uses TRBV12-3 or TRBV12-4 and TRBJ2-1; a weak D match, TRBD1 (6 bases). V was clipped by 1 base and J by 8 bases, with 9 bases between them. This CDR3 has 13 amino acids. CDR3 protein: CASSLDGGYEQFF. In DNA form, the CDR3 reads TGTGCCAGCAGTTTAGATGGGGGCTATGAGCAGTTCTTC.

The chain employs TRBV12-5 and TRBJ2-1, with 9 nucleotides matching TRBD2. Germline V gives CDR1 LGHNT, CDR2 FRNRAP. This CDR3 is built from 14 residues. Trimming took 8 bases from V and 6 from J; bases not matched to a gene: 8. CDR3 in amino acids: CASTNSGGSNEQFF. The CDR3 DNA is TGTGCTAGTACTAATAGCGGGGGTTCCAATGAGCAGTTCTTC.

The V gene is TRBV10-3, the J gene TRBJ2-7; D not certain. Germline loops: CDR1 ENHRY, CDR2 SYGVKD. Between the trimmed V and J ends, which lost 4 bases and 4 bases, there was a span of 11 bases. The CDR3 consists of 13 residues. The CDR3 loop is CAISVKEGYEQYF. CDR3 DNA sequence: TGTGCCATCAGTGTCAAAGAAGGATACGAGCAGTACTTC.

The sample holds a few counts of this clonotype. The V gene is TRBV6-2 or TRBV6-3, the J gene TRBJ2-5; D is uncertain. The CDR3 length is 17 residues. Trimming took 0 bases from V and 2 from J, leaving 16 bases between them. From germline, CDR1 is MNHEY and CDR2 SVGEGT. CDR3 in amino acids: CASSYSKYRSLQETQYF. The DNA of the CDR3 is TGTGCCAGCAGTTACTCGAAGTATCGCAGCCTGCAAGAGACCCAGTACTTC.

The rearrangement uses TRBV5-1 and TRBJ1-2; 7 bases map to TRBD1. This CDR3 comprises 15 residues. Looked up from germline, CDR1 is SGHRS and CDR2 is YFSETQ. The junction had 5 bases not matched to a gene; V was cut back by 3 bases and J by 0 bases. In DNA form, the CDR3 reads TGCGCCAGCAGCTCGGGACAGCTACCTAACTATGGCTACACCTTC. This codes for CASSSGQLPNYGYTF.

This clonotype was counted only a few times. This chain links TRBV29-1 with TRBJ2-7; TRBD2 agrees at 8 bases. The germline CDR1 and CDR2 sequences are SQVTM and ANQGSEA. The length of the CDR3 is 14 residues. V shed 4 bases, J shed 3 bases, and the junction held 8 bases outside the gene matches. CDR3 DNA sequence: TGCAGCGTTGTGAGTACTAGCGGATACTACGAGCAGTACTTC. This encodes CSVVSTSGYYEQYF.

The rearrangement uses TRBV27 and TRBJ2-7; no clear D gene. Germline V gene lookup returns CDR1 MNHEY and CDR2 SMNVEV (reference sequence). V was cut by 2 bases and J by 6 bases, with 8 bases left in between. There are 12 residues in the CDR3. CDR3 sequence reads: CASSLPTGEQYF. The CDR3 DNA is TGTGCCAGCAGTTTACCGACCGGCGAGCAGTACTTC.

The chain carries TRBV10-3 and TRBJ2-1; D may be TRBD2 (5 bases). Per germline, CDR1 ENHRY and CDR2 SYGVKD. The CDR3 spans 18 residues. V lost 3 bases and J 0 bases, leaving 18 bases between the germline ends. CDR3 sequence (DNA): TGTGCCATCAGTGAAGAGGGCCCTAGCCAGAGCTCCTACAATGAGCAGTTCTTC. It specifies CAISEEGPSQSSYNEQFF.

V and J are TRBV28 and TRBJ2-2; D is uncertain. Germline assignment: CDR1 MDHEN and CDR2 SYDVKM. This CDR3 region has 14 residues. V lost 5 bases, J lost 5 bases, and 12 bases lay in between. The CDR3, as DNA: TGTGCCAGCAGTCCTCGTATGGTTACCGGGGAGCTGTTTTTT. As protein: CASSPRMVTGELFF. Based on the CDR3 plus reference TRBV28 and TRBJ2-2, the full variable domain is DVKVTQSSRYLVKRTGEKVFLECVQDMDHENMFWYRQDPGLGLRLIYFSYDVKMKEKGDIPEGYSVSREKKERFSLILESASTNQTSMYLCASSPRMVTGELFFGEGSRLTVL.

The chain joins TRBV12-3 or TRBV12-4 to TRBJ2-1; 13 nucleotides agree with TRBD2. V dropped 6 bases and J dropped 7; count of bases not matched to a gene: 9. CDR3 length equals 16 residues. The CDR3 spells CASSQRLAGGQNEQFF. In nucleotides, the CDR3 is TGTGCCAGCAGCCAGAGACTAGCGGGAGGCCAGAATGAGCAGTTCTTC.

CDR3: CASRGQGAEQFF. The CDR3 DNA reads TGCGCCAGCAGAGGGCAGGGGGCTGAGCAGTTCTTC. The chain recombines TRBV5-1 with TRBJ2-1; 8 nucleotides align to TRBD1. Germline lookup yields CDR1 SGHRS and CDR2 YFSETQ. J lost 9 bases, V lost 5 bases, and 4 bases had no gene match. This CDR3 comprises 12 residues.

The gene calls are TRBV20-1 and TRBJ2-3, with 9 bases fitting TRBD1. The CDR3 has 13 amino acids. J lost 6 bases, V lost 6 bases, and 7 bases had no gene match. Germline V lookup: CDR1 DFQATT, CDR2 SNEGSKA (reference sequence). The CDR3 sequence is CSARTGAWDTQYF. CDR3 DNA sequence: TGCAGTGCCCGGACAGGGGCCTGGGATACGCAGTATTTT.

This clonotype has just a few counts. The chain has TRBV12-3 or TRBV12-4 and TRBJ1-1; a weak D match, TRBD1 (6 bases). The V end was cut by 2 bases, the J end by 4 bases, with 11 bases between. This CDR3 is built from 14 residues. CDR3 sequence reads: CASSLKRGITEAFF. The CDR3 coding sequence is TGTGCCAGCAGTTTAAAAAGGGGGATCACTGAAGCTTTCTTT.

This clonotype turned up a few times. V usage is TRBV7-3 and J usage is TRBJ1-1; unclear D gene. This CDR3 is 18 amino acids long. The V end lost 3 bases, the J end lost 4 bases, and 24 bases lay between the germline ends. Germline lookup yields CDR1 SGHTA and CDR2 FQGTGA. The CDR3 is CASSFSRFKVDGFTEAFF. DNA for the CDR3: TGTGCCAGCAGCTTCAGCAGGTTTAAGGTAGATGGATTCACTGAAGCTTTCTTT.